By sample share, the clone carrying this T cell receptor (beta chain) is medium-sized. Antigen specificity is unknown. This record comes from a study of OX40 agonist ivuxolimab in advanced cancers. Study at large: As their treatment, patients were administered ivuxolimab, an agonistic anti-OX40 (CD134) antibody. Patient treatment consisted of intravenous ivuxolimab administration every 2 weeks at 0.01 to 10 mg/kg. At 65% to 90% male, the cohort had a mean age of about 55 years, ranging from about 23 to 79. Overall study results and limits: In CD8+ T cells, expanded clones were on average more numerous than in CD4+.

The CDR3 sequence is 13 residues long. Per the germline V gene, CDR1 is SGHNT and CDR2 is YENEEA. The V gene lost 1 base and the J gene lost 7 bases, with 7 bases spanning the gap. The method was immunoSEQ multiplex PCR; TCRdb's version includes in-frame clones alone and lacks a portion of them. The profile shows about 13,000 clones, about two thirds of them singletons. The source of this sequence is an adult with an advanced solid tumor such as melanoma, head and neck, liver or kidney cancer. The material sequenced was CD4+ or CD8+ T cells sorted from blood, taken in a trial of the OX40 agonist ivuxolimab. This rearrangement joins TRBV11-3 to TRBJ2-2; D uncertain. CDR3 amino acids: CASSLAEHGELFF. The CDR3 bases are TGTGCCAGCAGCTTAGCGGAGCACGGGGAGCTGTTTTTT.